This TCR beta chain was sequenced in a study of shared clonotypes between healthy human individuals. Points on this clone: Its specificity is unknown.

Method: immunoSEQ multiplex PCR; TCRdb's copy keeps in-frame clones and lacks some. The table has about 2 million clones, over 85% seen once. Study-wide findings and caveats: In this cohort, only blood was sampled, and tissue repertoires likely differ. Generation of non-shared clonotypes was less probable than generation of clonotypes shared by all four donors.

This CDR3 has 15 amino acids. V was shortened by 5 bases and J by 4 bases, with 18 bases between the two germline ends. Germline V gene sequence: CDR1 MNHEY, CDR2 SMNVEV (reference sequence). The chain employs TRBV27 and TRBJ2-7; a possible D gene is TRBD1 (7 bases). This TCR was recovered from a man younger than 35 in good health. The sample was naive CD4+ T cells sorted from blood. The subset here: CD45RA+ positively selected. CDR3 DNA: TGTGCCAGCAGTGGGGCTGGAGGGGGCGAGTACGAGCAGTACTTC. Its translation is CASSGAGGGEYEQYF.